Each of the 21 T cell receptor beta chains below was sequenced from the same sample in a study of shared clonotypes between healthy human individuals. Produced via immunoSEQ multiplex PCR; TCRdb's table is partial and in-frame only. This sample has 2 million to 3 million clones; over 85% occur once, and the top ten carry 0.36%. Sequencing was carried out using naive CD4+ T cells from PBMCs. As to subset: CD45RA+ positively selected. Receptor source: a man between 18 and 35 years old in good health. Some clones in this sample may be carry-over from other donors' samples.

V gene TRBV6-5 combines with J gene TRBJ1-2; a weak D match, TRBD1 (6 bases). V lost 6 bases and J 4 bases, leaving 12 bases between the germline ends. Per germline, CDR1 MNHEY and CDR2 SVGAGI. This CDR3 spans 13 amino acids. DNA of the CDR3: TGTGCCAGCAGAGGGGGTATGGGCTATGGCTACACCTTC. Protein sequence: CASRGGMGYGYTF.

This chain joins TRBV5-1 and TRBJ2-2; D ambiguous. Trimming pared 1 base from V and 6 bases from J, leaving 13 bases between. The CDR3 has 15 residues. Germline assignment: CDR1 SGHRS and CDR2 YFSETQ. CDR3 bases: TGCGCCAGCAGCTTGAACGGACCCCGGCCCGGGGAGCTGTTTTTT. This sequence encodes CASSLNGPRPGELFF.

This clone appeared once. A much larger clone lies a single base off, so this may be a read error. Additional DNA sequences in this sample encode the identical CDR3. The rearrangement links TRBV7-8 to TRBJ2-5; a possible D gene is TRBD1 (6 bases). Trimming left V 3 bases short and J 2 bases short, with 7 bases between. Looked up from germline, CDR1 is SGHVS and CDR2 is FQNEAQ. The CDR3 runs to 13 residues. The CDR3 DNA reads TGTGCCAGCAGCTTGGACAGACAAGAGACCCAGTACTTC. It yields the protein CASSLDRQETQYF.

Regarding this clone: The sample carries other DNA sequences with the same CDR3. CDR3 loop: CASSSSGTGTYEQYF. In DNA, the CDR3 is TGTGCCAGCAGTTCCTCCGGGACAGGGACCTACGAGCAGTACTTC. This chain links TRBV28 with TRBJ2-7, with 9 bases fitting TRBD1. Trimming at V came to 4 bases and at J to 2 bases, leaving 6 bases not matched to a gene. This CDR3 comprises 15 residues. The germline CDR1 and CDR2 sequences are MDHEN and SYDVKM. Using reference TRBV28 and TRBJ2-7 for the parts outside the CDR3, the full variable domain is DVKVTQSSRYLVKRTGEKVFLECVQDMDHENMFWYRQDPGLGLRLIYFSYDVKMKEKGDIPEGYSVSREKKERFSLILESASTNQTSMYLCASSSSGTGTYEQYFGPGTRLTVT.

This clone was picked up one time. The rearrangement links TRBV27 to TRBJ2-7; TRBD1 matches 9 bases. After removal of 11 bases from V and 3 bases from J, the junction contained 11 bases not matched to a gene. Germline CDR1 is MNHEY and CDR2 is SMNVEV (reference sequence). CDR3 length: 14 amino acids. This chain's CDR3 is CAGRPRTGVYEQYF. Written as DNA, the CDR3 is TGTGCCGGCCGACCGAGGACAGGGGTCTACGAGCAGTACTTC.

The rearrangement joins TRBV5-6 to TRBJ2-4, with D maybe TRBD1 (5 bases). CDR3 length: 14 residues. Deletions cut 0 bases from V and 5 bases from J, with 9 bases between. Germline V gene lookup returns CDR1 SGHDT and CDR2 YYEEEE. In DNA, the CDR3 is TGTGCCAGCAGCTTGGAAGGCAGGGAAAACATTCAGTACTTC. Protein: CASSLEGRENIQYF.

The chain uses TRBV6-1 and TRBJ1-2; unclear D gene. The CDR3 is 13 amino acids. V lost 4 bases, J lost 2 bases, and 8 bases lay in between. CDR1 and CDR2 from the germline V gene are MNHNS and SASEGT. The CDR3 protein is CASSGGGNYGYTF. CDR3 coding DNA: TGTGCCAGCAGTGGGGGTGGGAACTATGGCTACACCTTC.

A note on this clone: Other DNA sequences in the sample encode the same CDR3. The chain recombines TRBV5-4 with TRBJ2-6; D is ambiguous. The CDR3 length is 16 residues. V was pared by 1 base and J by 4 bases, with 12 bases between. CDR1 and CDR2 from the germline V gene are SGHNT and YYREEE (reference sequence). CDR3 loop: CASSLRVAQGANVLTF. In DNA, the CDR3 is TGTGCCAGCAGCTTGAGAGTAGCTCAAGGGGCCAACGTCCTGACTTTC.

The chain joins TRBV11-2 to TRBJ2-7; D remains unclear. The CDR3 sequence is 14 residues long. V was shortened by 0 bases and J by 4 bases, with 10 bases between the two germline ends. Germline V gene data show CDR1 as SGHAT and CDR2 as FQNNGV. CDR3 loop: CASSLDTGSYEQYF. The CDR3 coding sequence is TGTGCCAGCAGCTTAGATACCGGGTCGTACGAGCAGTACTTC.

This clone was found once. The gene calls are TRBV19 and TRBJ2-7; 11 bases map to TRBD1. This CDR3 contains 15 residues. Trimming cost V 5 bases and J 3 bases; bases outside gene matches: 6. The germline CDR1 and CDR2 sequences are LNHDA and SQIVND (reference sequence). CDR3 DNA sequence: TGTGCCAGTAGTGCGCCGGGACAGGGGGACTACGAGCAGTACTTC. Its translation is CASSAPGQGDYEQYF.

This clone showed up just once. The chain recombines TRBV2 with TRBJ2-3; 12 bases are shared with TRBD1. V shed 4 bases and J 3 bases; nucleotides not matched to a gene: 5. This CDR3 comprises 16 residues. Per the germline V gene, CDR1 is SNHLY and CDR2 is FYNNEI. The CDR3 nucleotides read TGTGCCAGCAGTGGGGGGGACAGGGGGCCTACAGATACGCAGTATTTT. Protein product: CASSGGDRGPTDTQYF.

This rearrangement joins TRBV2 to TRBJ2-3, with unresolved D. The CDR3 length is 12 residues. Germline V gives CDR1 SNHLY, CDR2 FYNNEI. Deletions cut 7 bases from V and 2 bases from J, with 7 bases between. CDR3 in amino acids: CASNLNTDTQYF. CDR3 DNA sequence: TGTGCCAGCAACCTCAACACAGATACGCAGTATTTT. Together with reference TRBV2 and TRBJ2-3, the CDR3 gives the full variable domain: EPEVTQTPSHQVTQMGQEVILRCVPISNHLYFYWYRQILGQKVEFLVSFYNNEISEKSEIFDDQFSVERPDGSNFTLKIRSTKLEDSAMYFCASNLNTDTQYFGPGTRLTVL.

This chain uses TRBV7-9 with TRBJ1-2; 8 bases map to TRBD1. Germline V gene data show CDR1 as SEHNR and CDR2 as FQNEAQ (reference sequence). The ends lost 4 bases at V and 8 bases at J; junction bases unmatched: 6. The CDR3 extends over 13 amino acids. The CDR3 sequence: CASSSPDREGYTF. The CDR3 DNA is TGTGCCAGCAGCTCCCCGGACAGGGAGGGCTACACCTTC.

The V gene is TRBV7-9, the J gene TRBJ2-7; D remains ambiguous. V was pared by 3 bases and J by 12 bases, with 18 bases between. The germline V gene encodes CDR1 SEHNR and CDR2 FQNEAQ (reference sequence). The CDR3 consists of 13 residues. The CDR3 DNA reads as TGTGCCAGCAGCTTGGACGCCACCGGGCGAAGGTACTTC. This codes for CASSLDATGRRYF.

This clone was detected only once. The chain recombines TRBV6-5 with TRBJ1-2, with D tentatively TRBD1 (6 bases). Germline V gene sequence: CDR1 MNHEY, CDR2 SVGAGI. This CDR3 is 14 amino acids long. With 6 bases removed from V and 2 bases from J, the gap between germline ends came to 13 bases. CDR3 nucleotide sequence: TGTGCCAGCAGACGCCCGGGGGCAAACTATGGCTACACCTTC. It codes for CASRRPGANYGYTF.

The gene calls are TRBV27 and TRBJ2-5; 7 bases fit TRBD2. The CDR3 has 14 amino acids. V lost 10 bases and J lost 5; bases outside the gene matches: 13. The germline CDR1 and CDR2 sequences are MNHEY and SMNVEV (reference sequence). Here the CDR3 reads CATAKAGPLETQYF. CDR3 sequence (DNA): TGTGCCACCGCGAAAGCGGGACCCTTGGAGACCCAGTACTTC.

The J gene is TRBJ2-7, the V gene TRBV29-1; 7 bases are a match to TRBD2. The germline V gene encodes CDR1 SQVTM and CDR2 ANQGSEA. V gave up 3 bases and J gave up 1 base; unmatched junction bases: 9. CDR3 length: 15 amino acids. Here the CDR3 DNA reads TGCAGCGTTGAGGGTGGGGACTATCCGTCCTACGAGCAGTACTTC. It translates to CSVEGGDYPSYEQYF.

The chain employs TRBV28 and TRBJ2-1; 14 positions agree with TRBD2. The germline gives CDR1 MDHEN, CDR2 SYDVKM. There are 16 residues in the CDR3. Losses at the gene ends were 5 bases for V and 7 bases for J; bases not matched to a gene: 7. The CDR3 loop is CASSQLGLAGGNEQFF. The CDR3, as DNA: TGTGCCAGCAGTCAACTAGGACTAGCGGGAGGAAATGAGCAGTTCTTC. Full variable domain (remainder filled in from reference TRBV28 and TRBJ2-1): DVKVTQSSRYLVKRTGEKVFLECVQDMDHENMFWYRQDPGLGLRLIYFSYDVKMKEKGDIPEGYSVSREKKERFSLILESASTNQTSMYLCASSQLGLAGGNEQFFGPGTRLTVL.

Details on this clone: Other DNA sequences in this sample translate to the same CDR3. The V call is TRBV28, the J call TRBJ1-2; D gene unclear. Trimming removed 6 bases at V and 0 bases at J, with 8 bases between. CDR3 length equals 13 residues. Germline CDR1 reads MDHEN; CDR2 reads SYDVKM. This chain's CDR3 is CASSPGANYGYTF. CDR3 in DNA: TGTGCCAGCAGCCCCGGGGCTAACTATGGCTACACCTTC.

As concerns this clone: The sample holds other DNA sequences that translate to the same CDR3. This chain connects TRBV28 to TRBJ2-2; D gene ambiguous. Trimming removed 5 bases from V and 2 bases from J, with 3 bases in between. Germline CDR1 MDHEN, CDR2 SYDVKM. The CDR3 runs to 12 residues. The CDR3 loop reads CASSRNTGELFF. CDR3 bases: TGTGCCAGCAGTCGAAACACCGGGGAGCTGTTTTTT.

The J gene is TRBJ2-5, the V gene TRBV5-1; 9 bases match TRBD1. The CDR3 totals 15 residues. The J segment lost 3 bases and the V segment lost 5 bases, leaving 8 bases of the junction unmatched. Looked up from germline, CDR1 is SGHRS and CDR2 is YFSETQ. The CDR3 DNA sequence: TGCGCCAGCAGAATTACAGGGGGCGATGAAGAGACCCAGTACTTC. The encoded protein is CASRITGGDEETQYF.